The clone carrying this TCR beta chain was observed a few times. No antigen is known for it. Regarding treatment: roughly 11-day PBMC culture with coronavirus spike peptide pools or control peptides (ViraFEST assay). IL-2 (approximately 10 IU/ml) and peptide pools (about 10 ug/ml) were added to cultures of two million PBMCs per well. The sample is drawn from a study of vaccination and CD4 T cells after COVID-19. Study summary: Post-vaccination samples were procured at a median of around 78 days following dose two (range 14 to 241). Overall study results and limits: Recorded median SARS-CoV-2-reactive clonotype numbers increased from around 19 to 38 without reaching significance.

The CDR3 has 15 residues. J lost 1 base, V lost 1 base, and 2 bases had no gene match. Germline CDR1 reads SGHTA; CDR2 reads FQGNSA. The Oncomine TCR Beta short-read assay sequenced DNA from cultured CD4+ T cells. Someone extracted genomic DNA from cultured CD4+ T cells. TCRdb recomputed calls from the PCR reads with MiXCR, one row per CDR3 protein. This repertoire shows about 18,000 distinct CDR3 sequences, roughly 58% found once; its top ten account for more than 6%. The chain has TRBV7-2 and TRBJ2-3, with 7 bases fitting TRBD2. The clonotype originates from a human donor who had recovered from COVID-19. The specimen was CD4+ T cells from blood, cultured in vitro, collected before SARS-CoV-2 vaccination. The CDR3 region is CASSLVAGGTDTQYF. Written as DNA, the CDR3 is TGTGCCAGCAGCTTAGTGGCGGGAGGCACAGATACGCAGTATTTT. The full variable domain, with the rest looked up from reference TRBV7-2 and TRBJ2-3, is GAGVSQSPSNKVTEKGKDVELRCDPISGHTALYWYRQSLGQGLEFLIYFQGNSAPDKSGLPSDRFSAERTGGSVSTLTIQRTQQEDSAVYLCASSLVAGGTDTQYFGPGTRLTVL.